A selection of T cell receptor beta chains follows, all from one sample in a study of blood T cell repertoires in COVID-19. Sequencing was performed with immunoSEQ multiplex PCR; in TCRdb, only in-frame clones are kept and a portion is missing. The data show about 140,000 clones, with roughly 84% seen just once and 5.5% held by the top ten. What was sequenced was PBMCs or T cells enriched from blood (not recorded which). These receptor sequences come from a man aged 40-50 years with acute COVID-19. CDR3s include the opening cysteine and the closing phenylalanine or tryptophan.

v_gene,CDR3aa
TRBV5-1,CASSLGSGGGGSNQPQHF
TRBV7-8,CASSFTGGGNTEAFF
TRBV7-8,CASFWTSGLYNEQFF
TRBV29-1,CSVEDLETGTDTQYF
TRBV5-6,CASSFPRDRAGNTIYF
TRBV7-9,CASSSKPYTGELFF
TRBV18,CASSSRGQETQYF
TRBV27,CASSLLTGKPLHF
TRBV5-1,CASSSVSYNEQFF
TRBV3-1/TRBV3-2,CASSQASLPLSYNEQFF
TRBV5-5,CASSLDSNQPQHF
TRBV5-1,CASSHGQHLLNEQYF
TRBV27,CASSSDRVTEAFF
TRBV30,CAWSVPGQGYEQYF
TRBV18,CASSPWGGRSQETQYF
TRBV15,CATSTSTGQGARTF
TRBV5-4,CASSSGGRNQPQHF
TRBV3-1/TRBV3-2,CASSQDRAYEQYF
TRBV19,CASKVKGVSFVDQPQHF
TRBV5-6,CASSLPGDSYEQYF
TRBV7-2,CASSLNPAGATDTQYF
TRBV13,CASSPGQLAYEQYF
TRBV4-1,CASSQVGGNNEKLFF
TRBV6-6,CASSSDRGGWNQPQHF
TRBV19,CASSPGSGYTDTQYF
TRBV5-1,CASSLGTLNEQFF
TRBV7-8,CASSLVAGVETQYF
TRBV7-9,CASSLTGGNTGELFF
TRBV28,CASRGQGNYGYTF
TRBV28,CASSLFWGDGYTF
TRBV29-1,CSVQGEATEAFF
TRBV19,CASSAGNTEAFF
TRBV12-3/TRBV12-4,CASLRRSYNEQFF
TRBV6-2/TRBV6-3,CASSTTGFSRLDTQYF
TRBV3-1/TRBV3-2,CASSQAVGVVPGANVLTF
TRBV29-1,CSVVRGSEEQYF
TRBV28,CASSPGTVYGYTF
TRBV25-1,CASKLTGVNEAFF
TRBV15,CATSRDYQGHYEQYF
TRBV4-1,CASSLGHGGGYQPQHF
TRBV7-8,CASSLGSTNNQPQHF
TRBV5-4,CASSLGVGTAGYGYTF
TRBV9,CASSGGRENIQYF
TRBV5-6,CASSLLGGEQFF
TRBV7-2,CASSLVPGGNGYTF
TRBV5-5,CASSREGRPLGNEQFF
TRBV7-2,CASSLQQGAHDEQFF
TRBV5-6,CASSHQGDTYGYTF
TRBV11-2,CASSFSDYYSPDRFF
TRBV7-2,CASSSDPQAGGSSYNEQFF
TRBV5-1,CASSLRYRGDKNIQYF
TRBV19,CASSKLGQGGTDTQYF
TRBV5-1,CASSLAGTDTEAFF
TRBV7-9,CASSLLAGKADEQYF
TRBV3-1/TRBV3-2,CASSQVAGGFNEQFF
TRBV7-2,CASSLGGGQGVGYGYTF
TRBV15,CATSRDAGYEQYF
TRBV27,CASSSGGHEAFF